Shown below are 15 T cell receptor beta chains from a single sample sequenced in a study of blood T cell repertoires in COVID-19. Clones were sequenced by immunoSEQ multiplex PCR, and TCRdb holds only the in-frame ones, with some missing. Of roughly 220,000 clones listed, approximately 80% were seen once; the top ten hold roughly 5.3%. Material for sequencing was peripheral blood. These receptors came from a woman aged 60 to 75 who had recovered from COVID-19.

V and J are TRBV6-5 and TRBJ2-7; D is possibly TRBD2 (5 bases). Germline-derived CDR1 and CDR2 are MNHEY and SVGAGI. The ends were cut back, 6 bases at V and 3 bases at J, with 12 bases in the middle. The CDR3 is 13 amino acids. This chain's CDR3 is CASSQRVRYEQYF. Here the CDR3 DNA reads TGTGCCAGCAGCCAGAGGGTTCGCTACGAGCAGTACTTC.

The CDR3 is CASSFPPGGGKTQYF. The DNA of the CDR3 is TGTGCCAGCAGCTTCCCTCCCGGGGGGGGAAAGACCCAGTACTTC. This rearrangement joins TRBV11-2 to TRBJ2-5; 8 nucleotides agree with TRBD2. CDR3 size: 15 residues. With 3 bases clipped from V and 6 bases from J, the junction kept 9 bases outside the gene matches. Germline lookup yields CDR1 SGHAT and CDR2 FQNNGV.

This chain uses TRBV7-9 with TRBJ1-2; 11 bases line up with TRBD1. Losses at the gene ends were 5 bases for V and 1 base for J; bases not matched to a gene: 6. The CDR3 runs 16 residues. Looked up from germline, CDR1 is SEHNR and CDR2 is FQNEAQ (reference sequence). This CDR3 reads CASSLPGQGDNYGYTF. The CDR3 DNA follows: TGTGCCAGCAGCCTCCCGGGACAGGGGGATAACTATGGCTACACCTTC.

V and J are TRBV5-4 and TRBJ2-1; 8 nucleotides line up with TRBD2. The germline gives CDR1 SGHNT, CDR2 YYREEE (reference sequence). The CDR3 sequence is 16 residues long. J gave up 4 bases and V 7 bases, and 13 bases lay outside the gene matches. The CDR3 is CASRASGRPDYNEQFF. Written as DNA, the CDR3 is TGTGCCAGCCGGGCTAGCGGGCGACCGGATTACAATGAGCAGTTCTTC. The full variable domain, completed using reference TRBV5-4 and TRBJ2-1, is ETGVTQSPTHLIKTRGQQVTLRCSSQSGHNTVSWYQQALGQGPQFIFQYYREEENGRGNFPPRFSGLQFPNYSSELNVNALELDDSALYLCASRASGRPDYNEQFFGPGTRLTVL.

The gene calls are TRBV6-5 and TRBJ2-1; 7 positions agree with TRBD2. Germline lookup yields CDR1 MNHEY and CDR2 SVGAGI. Trimming removed 6 bases from V and 4 bases from J; junction bases left unmatched: 9. The CDR3 totals 15 residues. The CDR3 loop reads CASSPPSGAYNEQFF. CDR3 DNA sequence: TGTGCCAGCAGCCCCCCAAGCGGGGCATACAATGAGCAGTTCTTC.

The chain employs TRBV28 and TRBJ2-3; the D gene is possibly TRBD1 (6 bases). The CDR3 loop spans 13 amino acids. The germline V and J ends were trimmed by 7 bases and 0 bases, with 8 bases remaining between them. Per the germline V gene, CDR1 is MDHEN and CDR2 is SYDVKM. CDR3 coding DNA: TGTGCCAGCAAGACAGGTAGCACAGATACGCAGTATTTT. Translated, it gives CASKTGSTDTQYF.

The CDR3 coding sequence is TGTGCCAGCAGCCAAGGGACAGAAAACATTCAGTACTTC. It encodes CASSQGTENIQYF. The genes are TRBV3-1 (or the pseudogene TRBV3-2) and TRBJ2-4; perhaps TRBD1 as D (6 bases). The CDR3 covers 13 residues. V lost 1 base and J lost 5, with 6 bases in between. Germline values: CDR1 LGHDT, CDR2 YNNKEL (reference sequence).

The genes are TRBV15 and TRBJ1-2; tentative D call: TRBD1 (5 bases). V was pared by 4 bases and J by 3 bases, with 12 bases between. CDR3 length: 14 residues. CDR1 and CDR2 from the germline V gene are LNHNV and YYDKDF (reference sequence). CDR3 region: CATSKQIGDYGYTF. The CDR3 DNA reads as TGTGCCACCAGCAAACAGATAGGGGACTATGGCTACACCTTC.

This chain uses TRBV7-2 with TRBJ2-3; TRBD2 agrees at 7 bases. The ends lost 3 bases at V and 8 bases at J; junction bases unmatched: 11. The CDR3 contains 15 residues. CDR1 SGHTA and CDR2 FQGNSA come from the germline V gene. CDR3 in amino acids: CASSFFGGTGGTQYF. The CDR3 DNA reads as TGTGCCAGCAGCTTTTTCGGGGGGACTGGTGGTACGCAGTATTTT. Full variable domain (rest looked up from reference TRBV7-2 and TRBJ2-3): GAGVSQSPSNKVTEKGKDVELRCDPISGHTALYWYRQSLGQGLEFLIYFQGNSAPDKSGLPSDRFSAERTGGSVSTLTIQRTQQEDSAVYLCASSFFGGTGGTQYFGPGTRLTVL.

The rearrangement links TRBV2 to TRBJ1-3; maybe TRBD1 (5 bases). CDR3 length equals 10 residues. V was clipped by 10 bases and J by 9 bases, with 10 bases between them. The V gene's germline CDR1 is SNHLY and CDR2 FYNNEI. The CDR3 sequence is CAISGGTIYF. Here the CDR3 DNA reads TGTGCCATTTCGGGGGGCACCATATATTTT.

V gene TRBV6-4 combines with J gene TRBJ1-2; 7 positions agree with TRBD1. The length of the CDR3 is 13 residues. The ends lost 6 bases at V and 7 bases at J; junction bases unmatched: 8. Germline values: CDR1 MRHNA, CDR2 SNTAGT. Written as DNA, the CDR3 is TGTGCCAGCAGGCGGGACAGCCTCGGTGGCTACACCTTC. This translates into CASRRDSLGGYTF.

This chain links TRBV5-5 with TRBJ2-3; 8 nucleotides align to TRBD2. This CDR3 is built from 16 residues. With V trimmed by 3 bases and J by 0 bases, 6 bases remained unmatched. Looked up from germline, CDR1 is SGHKS and CDR2 is YYEKEE (reference sequence). The CDR3 bases are TGTGCCAGCAGCTCCGGGGGGGTCAGTAGCACAGATACGCAGTATTTT. It translates to CASSSGGVSSTDTQYF.

V gene TRBV19 combines with J gene TRBJ2-3; possibly TRBD1 for D (6 bases). CDR1 LNHDA and CDR2 SQIVND come from the germline V gene (reference sequence). The CDR3 has 14 amino acids. Trimming took off 5 bases at V and 0 bases at J, with 9 bases between the two ends. The DNA of the CDR3 is TGTGCCAGTAGTTTCGGACAGAGCACAGATACGCAGTATTTT. This codes for CASSFGQSTDTQYF. The full variable domain, its missing parts supplied by reference TRBV19 and TRBJ2-3, is DGGITQSPKYLFRKEGQNVTLSCEQNLNHDAMYWYRQDPGQGLRLIYYSQIVNDFQKGDIAEGYSVSREKKESFPLTVTSAQKNPTAFYLCASSFGQSTDTQYFGPGTRLTVL.

CDR3 in DNA: TGCGCCAGCAGCCATCCGGAGGGTGTATTCAAAGAAAAACTGTTTTTT. Encoded protein: CASSHPEGVFKEKLFF. The chain employs TRBV4-1 and TRBJ1-4; D remains unclear. The V gene's germline CDR1 is MGHRA and CDR2 YSYEKL. The CDR3 has 16 residues. Trimming took 3 bases from V and 8 from J, leaving 19 bases between them.

This clone turned up a few times. The V call is TRBV2, the J call TRBJ2-7; TRBD1 agrees at 8 bases. The germline CDR1 and CDR2 sequences are SNHLY and FYNNEI. The CDR3 runs to 15 residues. J lost 6 bases, V lost 3 bases, and 10 bases had no gene match. DNA of the CDR3: TGTGCCAGCAGTGAGACAGGGGCCCGTTTGTTCGAGCAGTACTTC. Translating gives CASSETGARLFEQYF.